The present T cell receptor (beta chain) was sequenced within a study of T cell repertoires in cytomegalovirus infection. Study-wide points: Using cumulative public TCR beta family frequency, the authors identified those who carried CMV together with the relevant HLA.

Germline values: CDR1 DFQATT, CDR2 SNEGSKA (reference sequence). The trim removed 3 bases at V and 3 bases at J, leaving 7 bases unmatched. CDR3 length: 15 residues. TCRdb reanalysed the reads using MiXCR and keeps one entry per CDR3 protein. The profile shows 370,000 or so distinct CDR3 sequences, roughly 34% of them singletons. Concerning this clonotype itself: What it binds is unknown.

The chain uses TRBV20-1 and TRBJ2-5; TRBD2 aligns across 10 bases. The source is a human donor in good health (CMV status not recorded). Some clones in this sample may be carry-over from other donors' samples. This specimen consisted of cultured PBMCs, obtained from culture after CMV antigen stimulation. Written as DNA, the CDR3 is TGCAGTGCTAGTAGGGCTAGCGGGAGTAAAGAGACCCAGTACTTC. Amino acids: CSASRASGSKETQYF.